The 23 T cell receptor beta chains listed next were all sequenced from one sample in a study of prognosis after radiotherapy for stage I lung cancer. CDR3 of TCR beta was amplified from genomic DNA via a two-round multiplex PCR. TRBV and TRBJ genes each had their own specific primers in first-round PCR. A single record per CDR3 protein comes from TCRdb applying MiXCR to the multiplex PCR reads. The sample carries more than 13,000 distinct CDR3 sequences, 25% to 30% recorded once. The material sequenced was PBMCs, taken before or after stereotactic body radiation therapy (not recorded which). The receptor set was obtained from a donor aged 50 or older with non-small cell lung cancer.

A remark on this clonotype: This likely traces to a read error, being one base from a far larger clone. The rearrangement links TRBV6-2 or TRBV6-3 to TRBJ1-1; D possibly corresponds to TRBD1 (6 bases). The germline CDR1 and CDR2 sequences are MNHEY and SVGEGT. The CDR3 is 13 amino acids. The CDR3 region is CASSLTGNTEASF. The CDR3 DNA is TGTGCCAGCAGTCTCACAGGGAACACTGAAGCTTCCTTT.

The V call is TRBV4-1, the J call TRBJ2-7; unclear D gene. CDR1 MGHRA and CDR2 YSYEKL come from the germline V gene. The CDR3 has 13 amino acids. Trimming took off 7 bases at V and 6 bases at J, with 16 bases between the two ends. CDR3 coding DNA: TGCGCCAGCAACAAGGACCCGTTGGGCGAGCAGTACTTC. Its translation: CASNKDPLGEQYF.

Details on this clonotype: It is likely a read error: a sequence one base away is far more abundant. CDR3 bases: TGTGCCAGCAGCCAAGATATGGCTAGGGCCCACGGTGAGCAGTACTTC. This codes for CASSQDMARAHGEQYF. V gene TRBV14 combines with J gene TRBJ2-7; D unresolved. Germline V lookup: CDR1 SGHDN, CDR2 FVKESK. The CDR3 consists of 16 residues. V was pared by 0 bases and J by 7 bases, with 19 bases between.

This clonotype is termed medium-sized. The gene calls are TRBV5-1 and TRBJ2-3, with 9 bases that match TRBD2. J lost 6 bases, V lost 0 bases, and 8 bases had no gene match. The CDR3 runs to 16 residues. Germline lookup yields CDR1 SGHRS and CDR2 YFSETQ. CDR3: CASSLALAGTGDTQYF. In nucleotides, the CDR3 is TGCGCCAGCAGCTTGGCACTAGCGGGCACCGGGGATACGCAGTATTTT.

At least ten counts were recorded for this clonotype. This rearrangement joins TRBV9 to TRBJ2-2; D unclear. CDR1 and CDR2 from the germline V gene are SGDLS and YYNGEE. Trimming pared 4 bases from V and 5 bases from J, leaving 15 bases between. The CDR3 is 15 amino acids. The CDR3: CASSPLRSNTGELFF. CDR3 coding DNA: TGTGCCAGCAGCCCCCTCCGTTCTAATACCGGGGAGCTGTTTTTT.

This clonotype has more than one count but fewer than ten. V usage is TRBV5-6 and J usage is TRBJ1-1; D is unclear. Trimming took 1 base from V and 6 from J, leaving 10 bases between them. The CDR3 contains 13 residues. Germline V gene sequence: CDR1 SGHDT, CDR2 YYEEEE. The CDR3 loop is CASSLRATPEAFF. The CDR3 bases are TGTGCCAGCAGCTTGCGGGCAACCCCTGAAGCTTTCTTT.

This clonotype was observed a single time. With a far larger clone one base away, a read error is the likely cause. This sequence joins TRBV6-1 and TRBJ1-1; 10 bases map to TRBD1. Losses at the gene ends were 7 bases for V and 5 bases for J; bases not matched to a gene: 13. Germline V gene lookup returns CDR1 MNHNS and CDR2 SASEGT. The length of the CDR3 is 16 residues. CDR3 region: CASIYSIGTGVTEAFF. The CDR3 nucleotides are TGTGCCAGCATTTATTCCATCGGGACAGGGGTAACTGAAGCTTTCTTT.

At least ten counts were recorded for this clonotype. This chain joins TRBV20-1 and TRBJ1-5, with a possible D match to TRBD1 (6 bases). The V and J ends lost 1 base and 6 bases respectively, with 10 bases between them. The CDR3 length is 13 residues. Germline values: CDR1 DFQATT, CDR2 SNEGSKA (reference sequence). In nucleotides, the CDR3 is TGCAGTGCTAGAGGCACAGGGTTTCAGCCCCAGCATTTT. Translated, it gives CSARGTGFQPQHF.

This clonotype turned up a few times. This clone may be a read error of a much larger clone one base away. This chain joins TRBV14 and TRBJ2-1; D is undetermined. Germline V gene sequence: CDR1 SGHDN, CDR2 FVKESK. The CDR3 loop spans 15 amino acids. CDR3 DNA: TGTGCCGGCAGCCAAGATCTGGCTAGATGGTATGAGCAGTTCTTC. Encoded protein: CAGSQDLARWYEQFF. Variable domain in full (rest from reference TRBV14 and TRBJ2-1): EAGVTQFPSHSVIEKGQTVTLRCDPISGHDNLYWYRRVMGKEIKFLLHFVKESKQDESGMPNNRFLAERTGGTYSTLKVQPAELEDSGVYFCAGSQDLARWYEQFFGPGTRLTVL.

Notes on this clonotype: The likely explanation is a read error, given a far larger clone one base away. The V gene is TRBV6-5, the J gene TRBJ1-3; D uncertain. Germline CDR1 reads MNHEY; CDR2 reads SVGAGI. The germline V and J ends were trimmed by 4 bases and 4 bases, with 17 bases remaining between them. The length of the CDR3 is 16 residues. The CDR3 sequence is CASSLWAGISGNTIYF. CDR3 nucleotide sequence: TGTGCCAGCAGTTTATGGGCCGGTATCTCAGGAAACACCATATATTTT.

This clonotype qualifies as large. This chain connects TRBV28 to TRBJ2-7, with D hard to call. The germline gives CDR1 MDHEN, CDR2 SYDVKM. This CDR3 contains 16 residues. With 6 bases removed from V and 0 bases from J, the gap between germline ends came to 18 bases. The DNA of the CDR3 is TGTGCCAGCAGCCTCGACTTGGCTAGGAGCTCCTACGAGCAGTACTTC. This encodes CASSLDLARSSYEQYF.

Note on this clonotype: A far larger clone is only one base removed, so a read error is likely. The V call is TRBV6-8, the J call TRBJ2-2; D gene ambiguous. V was cut by 6 bases and J by 0 bases, with 20 bases left in between. Germline V gene data show CDR1 as MNHGY and CDR2 as SAAAGT. The CDR3 runs 18 residues. The CDR3 spells CASSRLSIVTANTGELFF. Here the CDR3 DNA reads TGTGCCAGCAGCCGCCTATCTATAGTGACTGCGAACACCGGGGAGCTGTTTTTT.

This clonotype was observed many times. Here the CDR3 omits its conserved ending phenylalanine or tryptophan, so a read error is the likely source. The DNA is omitted, as the CDR3 cannot be located on it reliably, and the CDR3 follows TCRdb's listing. CDR3 loop: CASSEVGKRLVG. The genes are TRBV6-1 and TRBJ2-3; TRBD2 is the table's D call and was not checked against the DNA. Germline loops: CDR1 MNHNS, CDR2 SASEGT. The length of the CDR3 is 12 amino acids, counting both ends.

This clonotype is medium-sized (0.01 to 0.1%) within its sample. V and J are TRBV28 and TRBJ2-3; 7 nucleotides align to TRBD2. V was pared by 6 bases and J by 0 bases, with 9 bases of the junction left unmatched. Germline loops: CDR1 MDHEN, CDR2 SYDVKM. The CDR3 is made up of 16 amino acids. CDR3 sequence (DNA): TGTGCCAGCAGCCCCGGACTAGTCTTAAGCACAGATACGCAGTATTTT. Its protein product is CASSPGLVLSTDTQYF.

The CDR3 is CASSYRVQGGELFF. CDR3 nucleotide sequence: TGTGCCAGCAGTTACAGGGTTCAGGGCGGTGAGCTGTTTTTT. The rearrangement uses TRBV28 and TRBJ2-2, with D possibly TRBD1 on 6 matching bases. Germline V gives CDR1 MDHEN, CDR2 SYDVKM. V was trimmed by 4 bases and J by 11 bases, leaving 17 bases between them. This CDR3 contains 14 residues.

This clonotype rates as medium-sized (0.01 to 0.1%). The chain joins TRBV4-1 to TRBJ2-3; unclear D gene. The V gene's germline CDR1 is MGHRA and CDR2 YSYEKL. V lost 1 base and J lost 0, with 8 bases in between. This CDR3 has 15 amino acids. In nucleotides, the CDR3 is TGCGCCAGCAGCCAAGCTCAGGACAGCACAGATACGCAGTATTTT. Amino acids: CASSQAQDSTDTQYF.

In regard to this clonotype: At one of its ends the junction is not consistent with the germline gene, which may arise from a read error. This chain links TRBV6-2 or TRBV6-3 with TRBJ2-7; 9 nucleotides line up with TRBD1. The length of the CDR3 is 14 residues. Germline V CDR1 and CDR2: MNHEY, SVGEGT. This CDR3 is CTSSRDRDTHEQYF. CDR3 nucleotides: TGTACCAGCAGTAGGGACAGGGACACCCACGAGCAGTACTTC.

Of note for this clonotype: This likely came from a read error, as a far larger clone is one base away. This chain uses TRBV6-8 with TRBJ2-7; the D call may be TRBD1 or TRBD2 (5 bases each). Trimming cost V 4 bases and J 2 bases, with 21 bases left between them. Germline CDR1 MNHGY, CDR2 SAAAGT. The CDR3 covers 17 residues. This CDR3 is CASSWGSQRTHTYEQYF. The CDR3 DNA is TGTGCCAGCAGTTGGGGATCACAGCGGACACACACCTACGAGCAGTACTTC.

This chain joins TRBV11-2 and TRBJ2-7, with TRBD2 matching 8 bases. CDR1 is SGHAT and CDR2 is FQNNGV in the germline V gene. The V gene end was trimmed by 1 base and the J gene end by 6 bases; junction bases not matched to a gene: 11. The CDR3 runs to 16 residues. The CDR3 nucleotides read TGTGCCAGCAGCTTAGGGCTAGGAGCGGGGGCCCCCGAGCAGTACTTC. Translating gives CASSLGLGAGAPEQYF.

This clonotype has at least ten counts. The CDR3 carries no conserved terminal phenylalanine or tryptophan, so it likely arises from a read error. The gene calls are TRBV11-3 and TRBJ2-7; the match to TRBD1 covers 8 bases. J lost 1 base, V lost 5 bases, and 4 bases had no gene match. Germline V gene lookup returns CDR1 SGHNT and CDR2 YENEEA. The CDR3 spans 14 residues. CDR3 DNA sequence: TGTGCCAGCAGCCCCGGACAGGGATCCTACGAGCAGTACCTC. Its translation: CASSPGQGSYEQYL.

There are many counts of this clonotype. The chain is built from TRBV28 and TRBJ2-5, with D possibly TRBD2 on 6 matching bases. CDR1 is MDHEN, CDR2 SYDVKM, per germline. The CDR3 totals 13 residues. Trimming cost V 7 bases and J 0 bases, with 9 bases left between them. CDR3 nucleotide sequence: TGTGCCAGCACGTCTAGCGACCAAGAGACCCAGTACTTC. This codes for CASTSSDQETQYF.

Many counts were recorded for this clonotype. The chain carries TRBV9 and TRBJ2-2; no definite D call. The V gene's germline CDR1 is SGDLS and CDR2 YYNGEE. This CDR3 is built from 12 residues. The germline V and J ends were trimmed by 0 bases and 6 bases, with 3 bases remaining between them. CDR3 region: CASSVVPGELFF. The CDR3 DNA is TGTGCCAGCAGCGTAGTTCCCGGGGAGCTGTTTTTT. The full variable domain, in which reference TRBV9 and TRBJ2-2 provide the parts outside the CDR3, is DSGVTQTPKHLITATGQRVTLRCSPRSGDLSVYWYQQSLDQGLQFLIQYYNGEERAKGNILERFSAQQFPDLHSELNLSSLELGDSALYFCASSVVPGELFFGEGSRLTVL.

This clonotype was seen many times. The V gene is TRBV28, the J gene TRBJ1-4, with D perhaps TRBD1 (5 bases). The CDR3 is 14 amino acids. Between the trimmed V and J ends, which lost 2 bases and 4 bases, there was a span of 8 bases. Germline V CDR1 and CDR2: MDHEN, SYDVKM. For the CDR3, the DNA is TGTGCCAGCAGTTTAGTAGGGGTTAATGAAAAACTGTTTTTT. Its translation is CASSLVGVNEKLFF.